This TCR beta chain originates from a study of T cell changes during pregnancy in multiple sclerosis. This clone was seen once. Clones were sequenced by immunoSEQ multiplex PCR, and TCRdb holds only the in-frame ones, with some missing. The sample comprises roughly 60,000 clones, 90% to 97% of which are singletons, and about 2.3% rests with the top ten. Deletions cut 4 bases from V and 0 bases from J, with 11 bases between. This CDR3 spans 14 amino acids. From germline, CDR1 is SGHRS and CDR2 YFSETQ. The clonotype comes from a female donor with multiple sclerosis, enrolled in a pregnancy study. Sequences were derived from CD8+ T cells from peripheral blood mononuclear cells, sampled after pregnancy. The rearrangement links TRBV5-1 to TRBJ2-7, with a possible D match to TRBD2 (5 bases). In DNA form, the CDR3 reads TGCGCCAGCAGCCCGACGGGATCCTCCTACGAGCAGTACTTC. Translated, it gives CASSPTGSSYEQYF. Drawing the rest from reference TRBV5-1 and TRBJ2-7, the complete variable domain is KAGVTQTPRYLIKTRGQQVTLSCSPISGHRSVSWYQQTPGQGLQFLFEYFSETQRNKGNFPGRFSGRQFSNSRSEMNVSTLELGDSALYLCASSPTGSSYEQYFGPGTRLTVT.